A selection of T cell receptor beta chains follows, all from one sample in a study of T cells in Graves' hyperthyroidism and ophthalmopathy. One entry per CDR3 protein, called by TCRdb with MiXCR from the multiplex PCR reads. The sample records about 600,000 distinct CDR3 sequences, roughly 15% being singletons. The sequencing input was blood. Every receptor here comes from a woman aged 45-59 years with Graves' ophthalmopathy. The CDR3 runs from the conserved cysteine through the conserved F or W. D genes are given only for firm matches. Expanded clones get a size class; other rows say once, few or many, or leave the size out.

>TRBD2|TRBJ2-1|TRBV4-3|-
CATRGREGLYLEQFF
TGCGCCACCCGCGGGCGGGAGGGCCTCTATCTTGAGCAGTTCTTC
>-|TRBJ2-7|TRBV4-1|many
CASSPLNHEQYF
TGCGCCAGCAGCCCTCTGAATCACGAGCAGTACTTC
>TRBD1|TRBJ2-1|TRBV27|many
CASSLGTGLSEQFF
TGTGCCAGCAGCCTCGGGACAGGGCTTTCAGAGCAGTTCTTC
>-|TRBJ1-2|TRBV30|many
CAWIRTATNYGYTF
TGTGCCTGGATTCGGACAGCCACTAACTATGGCTACACCTTC
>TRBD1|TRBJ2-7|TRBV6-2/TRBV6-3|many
CASSHLGQGAHEQYF
TGTGCCAGCAGTCATCTCGGACAGGGGGCCCACGAGCAGTACTTC
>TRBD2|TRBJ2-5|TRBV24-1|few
CATGSSGGAQETQYF
TGTGCCACCGGTAGTTCGGGGGGTGCCCAAGAGACCCAGTACTTC
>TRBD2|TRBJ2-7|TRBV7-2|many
CASSLGLAGAHYEQYF
TGTGCCAGCAGCTTAGGACTAGCGGGAGCGCACTACGAGCAGTACTTC
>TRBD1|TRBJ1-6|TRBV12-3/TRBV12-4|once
CASAGQGNSPLHF
TGTGCCAGCGCCGGACAGGGCAATTCACCCCTCCACTTT
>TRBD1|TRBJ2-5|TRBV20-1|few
CSHQGQGLPETQYF
TGCAGTCACCAAGGACAGGGGTTGCCAGAGACCCAGTACTTC
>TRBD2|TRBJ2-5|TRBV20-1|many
CSASSTSGWGETQYF
TGCAGTGCTAGCTCGACTAGCGGGTGGGGCGAGACCCAGTACTTC
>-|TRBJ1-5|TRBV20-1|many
CSARSGSSGNQPQHF
TGCAGTGCTAGATCTGGATCCAGTGGCAATCAGCCCCAGCATTTT
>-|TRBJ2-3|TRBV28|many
CASSFSGIPDTQYF
TGTGCCAGCAGTTTTTCAGGGATCCCAGATACGCAGTATTTT
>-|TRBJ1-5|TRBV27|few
CASSAEQGSNQPQHF
TGTGCCAGCAGTGCCGAACAGGGCAGCAATCAGCCCCAGCATTTT
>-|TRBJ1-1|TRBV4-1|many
CASSQGGRTSNYNTEAFF
TGCGCCAGCAGCCAAGGGGGCCGGACGAGTAACTATAACACTGAAGCTTTCTTT
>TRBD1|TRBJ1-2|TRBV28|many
CASEDRAGYTF
TGTGCCAGCGAAGACAGGGCTGGCTACACCTTC
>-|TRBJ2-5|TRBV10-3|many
CAISANEETQYF
TGTGCCATCAGTGCCAACGAGGAGACCCAGTACTTC
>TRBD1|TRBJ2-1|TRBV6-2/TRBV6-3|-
CASSQGTGQFF
TGTGCCAGCAGTCAAGGGACAGGTCAGTTCTTC
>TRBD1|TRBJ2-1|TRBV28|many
CASTLPTGSGYNEQFF
TGTGCCAGCACCCTCCCGACAGGGTCAGGCTACAATGAGCAGTTCTTC
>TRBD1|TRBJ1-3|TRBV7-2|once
CASSSGQTGGLGNTIYF
TGTGCCAGCAGCTCGGGGCAGACAGGGGGCTTAGGAAACACCATATATTTT
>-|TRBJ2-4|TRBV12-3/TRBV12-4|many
CASSTRVTRPDFPDNIQYF
TGTGCCAGCAGTACCCGTGTAACGAGGCCCGATTTTCCCGATAACATTCAGTACTTC
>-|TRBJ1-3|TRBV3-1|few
CASSQDTPSGNTIYF
TGTGCCAGCAGCCAAGATACGCCCTCTGGAAACACCATATATTTT
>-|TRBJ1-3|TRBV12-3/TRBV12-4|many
CASTRRGWPYSGNTIYF
TGTGCCAGCACTCGACGAGGGTGGCCTTATTCTGGAAACACCATATATTTT